This T cell receptor beta chain was profiled in a study of cytomegalovirus exposure and HLA in healthy donors. General study findings and limits: Rare TCR sequences dominated, though some public TCRs recurred in many donors. Cytomegalovirus association was listed for about 150 TCR beta chains. Association of approximately 16,000 TCR beta sequences with HLA alleles was found at 0.05 false discovery rate in a later analysis. Available immune exposure information was restricted to CMV serostatus only.

Points on this clone: Its antigen is still unknown.

The CDR3 is made up of 16 amino acids. Germline assignment: CDR1 LGHNA and CDR2 YSLEER. Trimming took off 0 bases at V and 2 bases at J, with 14 bases between the two ends. A multiplex PCR was run with 60 Vbeta primers and 13 Jbeta primers. Clones were read by immunoSEQ multiplex PCR, and TCRdb kept only the in-frame ones, dropping some. The profile covers 300,000 or so clones, with approximately 85% appearing a single time and 1.5% to 2.5% taken by the ten largest. The sequencing input was PBMCs. V gene TRBV4-3 combines with J gene TRBJ2-7; possibly TRBD2 for D (5 bases). This TCR was recovered from a woman in her thirties or forties in good health and CMV-seropositive. CDR3 nucleotide sequence: TGCGCCAGCAGCCAAGATCTGGGAGTAGTCGCCTACGAGCAGTACTTC. Its translation is CASSQDLGVVAYEQYF.